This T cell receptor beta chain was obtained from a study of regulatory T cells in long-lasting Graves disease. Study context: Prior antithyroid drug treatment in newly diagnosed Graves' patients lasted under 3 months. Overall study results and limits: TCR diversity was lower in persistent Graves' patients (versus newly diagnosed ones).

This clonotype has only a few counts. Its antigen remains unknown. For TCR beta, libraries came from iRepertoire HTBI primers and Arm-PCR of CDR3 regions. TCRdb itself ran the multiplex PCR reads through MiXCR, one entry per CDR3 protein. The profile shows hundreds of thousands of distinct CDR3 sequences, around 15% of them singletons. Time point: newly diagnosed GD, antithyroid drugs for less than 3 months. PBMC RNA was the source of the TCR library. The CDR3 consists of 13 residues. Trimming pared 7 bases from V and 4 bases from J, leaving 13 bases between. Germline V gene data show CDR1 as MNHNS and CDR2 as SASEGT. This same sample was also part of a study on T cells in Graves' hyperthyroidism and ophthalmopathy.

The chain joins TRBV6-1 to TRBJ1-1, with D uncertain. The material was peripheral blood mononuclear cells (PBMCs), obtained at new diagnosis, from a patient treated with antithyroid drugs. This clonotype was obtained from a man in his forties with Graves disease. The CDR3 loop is CASKLRAGTEAFF. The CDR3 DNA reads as TGTGCCAGCAAGCTCCGGGCGGGCACTGAAGCTTTCTTT.